This T cell receptor (beta chain) was found in a study of blood T cell repertoires in COVID-19. Study at large: The samples span acute and convalescent COVID-19 from the United States, Italy and Spain. From T cells, B-cell-depleted T cells, or PBMCs came the material, which was cDNA or gDNA.

Original processing notes: Amplification of reference gene primers provided the estimated nucleated cell counts. The data were produced by immunoSEQ multiplex PCR, yet TCRdb's version contains in-frame clones alone and is incomplete. The V and J calls and clone size are taken from that table; D and trimming were inferred from the DNA. The data contain 200,000 to 300,000 clones, 84% of them seen just once; the ten biggest clones take up 4%. The CDR3 has 17 residues. The junction had 7 bases not matched to a gene; V was cut back by 2 bases and J by 0 bases. The V gene's germline CDR1 is SGHRS and CDR2 YFSETQ.

The sequencing sample was made of peripheral blood. This TCR derives from a man aged 45-65 years with acute or convalescent COVID-19. V is TRBV5-1 and J is TRBJ2-2, with TRBD1 matching over 7 bases. The CDR3 coding sequence is TGCGCCAGCAGCTTATCCGGGACAGCTACGAACACCGGGGAGCTGTTTTTT. It yields the protein CASSLSGTATNTGELFF.